What follows are 29 T cell receptor beta chains derived from one specimen sequenced in a study of cytomegalovirus exposure and HLA in healthy donors. The PCR had 60 Vbeta and 13 Jbeta primers. Only in-frame clones appear in the TCRdb table, and some are missing; sequencing was by immunoSEQ multiplex PCR. The table shows under 200,000 clones, with about 77% occurring only once. The source material was PBMCs. Receptors were obtained from a man aged 30-40 years in good health and CMV-seronegative.

As regards this clone: The sample carries other DNA sequences with the same CDR3. The rearrangement links TRBV19 to TRBJ1-5; 7 bases line up with TRBD1. CDR3 length: 13 amino acids. With V trimmed by 6 bases and J by 4 bases, 3 bases remained unmatched. Germline lookup yields CDR1 LNHDA and CDR2 SQIVND (reference sequence). CDR3 in amino acids: CASSTGQNQPQHF. CDR3 DNA sequence: TGTGCCAGTAGCACGGGACAGAATCAGCCCCAGCATTTT.

V is TRBV4-3 and J is TRBJ2-7, with TRBD1 identical over 8 bases. The CDR3 has 16 residues. Germline V gene data show CDR1 as LGHNA and CDR2 as YSLEER. V shed 0 bases and J 0 bases; nucleotides not matched to a gene: 4. The CDR3 protein is CASSQEGTGSSYEQYF. For the CDR3, the DNA is TGCGCCAGCAGCCAAGAAGGGACAGGAAGCTCCTACGAGCAGTACTTC.

The chain links TRBV4-3 to TRBJ1-4; no clear D gene. CDR1 LGHNA and CDR2 YSLEER come from the germline V gene. The CDR3 has 18 residues. Between the trimmed V and J ends, which lost 1 base and 3 bases, there was a span of 18 bases. In nucleotides, the CDR3 is TGCGCCAGCAGCCAAGCTGGAGGGCAGAAGCGCGCTAATGAAAAACTGTTTTTT. Its protein is CASSQAGGQKRANEKLFF.

This chain joins TRBV30 and TRBJ2-2; D unresolved. The CDR3 covers 11 residues. The ends were cut back, 0 bases at V and 9 bases at J, with 5 bases in the middle. The germline V gene has CDR1 GTSNPN and CDR2 SVGIG (reference sequence). CDR3 in DNA: TGTGCCTGGAGTGTAAACTGGGAGCTGTTTTTT. Translation: CAWSVNWELFF.

This chain uses TRBV7-9 with TRBJ1-1, with D perhaps matching TRBD1 (6 bases). The CDR3 contains 13 residues. Trimming pared 3 bases from V and 4 bases from J, leaving 9 bases between. Germline values: CDR1 SEHNR, CDR2 FQNEAQ (reference sequence). The CDR3 protein is CASSFGGATEAFF. The CDR3 nucleotides are TGTGCCAGCAGCTTTGGGGGGGCCACTGAAGCTTTCTTT.

This clone was seen more than once but under ten times. This chain links TRBV10-3 with TRBJ2-7; 11 bases align to TRBD2. The V segment lost 7 bases and the J segment 0 bases; nucleotides outside the gene matches: 8. Germline CDR1 reads ENHRY; CDR2 reads SYGVKD. There are 16 residues in the CDR3. Written as DNA, the CDR3 is TGTGCCATCAACAAGGGACTAGCGGTTAGCTCCTACGAGCAGTACTTC. Protein product: CAINKGLAVSSYEQYF.

V and J are TRBV30 and TRBJ1-4, with 9 bases aligning to TRBD1. The germline V gene has CDR1 GTSNPN and CDR2 SVGIG (reference sequence). The CDR3 covers 15 residues. The ends lost 1 base at V and 3 bases at J; junction bases unmatched: 3. The CDR3 bases are TGTGCCTGGAGTGAACAGGGGGCCTCTAATGAAAAACTGTTTTTT. It specifies CAWSEQGASNEKLFF.

The gene calls are TRBV7-3 and TRBJ1-1; D is possibly TRBD1 (6 bases). The CDR3 has 14 amino acids. Germline loops: CDR1 SGHTA, CDR2 FQGTGA. Trimming removed 0 bases from V and 4 bases from J, with 9 bases in between. The CDR3 nucleotides read TGTGCCAGCAGCTTAACCGAGACAGGCACTGAAGCTTTCTTT. It is translated as CASSLTETGTEAFF. The full variable domain, rest sourced from reference TRBV7-3 and TRBJ1-1, is GAGVSQTPSNKVTEKGKYVELRCDPISGHTALYWYRQSLGQGPEFLIYFQGTGAADDSGLPNDRFFAVRPEGSVSTLKIQRTERGDSAVYLCASSLTETGTEAFFGQGTRLTVV.

This clone was seen only once. The chain uses TRBV7-8 and TRBJ2-2, with 16 bases identical to TRBD2. Germline-derived CDR1 and CDR2 are SGHVS and FQNEAQ. Trimming at V came to 5 bases and at J to 2 bases, leaving 5 bases not matched to a gene. The CDR3 is 18 residues long. The CDR3 region has the DNA TGTGCCAGCAGCCCGGGACTAGCGGGGGGGCTAAACACCGGGGAGCTGTTTTTT. Translating it yields CASSPGLAGGLNTGELFF.

The rearrangement links TRBV28 to TRBJ2-4; D may be TRBD2 (5 bases). This CDR3 spans 18 amino acids. Germline lookup yields CDR1 MDHEN and CDR2 SYDVKM. Trimming left V 6 bases short and J 8 bases short, with 29 bases between. The CDR3 nucleotides read TGTGCCAGCAGCTTTAACTCCGGGGAAGCCGTTGGTATTGACATTCAGTACTTC. Translation: CASSFNSGEAVGIDIQYF.

V gene TRBV21-1 combines with J gene TRBJ1-1. TRBV21-1 represents a pseudogene. This CDR3 comprises 12 residues. CDR3 loop: CASSKCHPRAFF. The CDR3 coding sequence is TGTGCCAGCAGCAAATGCCACCCGCGAGCTTTCTTT.

In this sample, this clone turned up a few times. This chain links TRBV6-5 with TRBJ2-7; 9 bases map to TRBD1. V lost 3 bases, J lost 1 base, and 7 bases stayed unmatched. The CDR3 spans 16 residues. Germline assignment: CDR1 MNHEY and CDR2 SVGAGI. The DNA of the CDR3 is TGTGCCAGCAGTTATAGCGGACAGGGGTCTTCCTACGAGCAGTACTTC. Residues: CASSYSGQGSSYEQYF.

V usage is TRBV19 and J usage is TRBJ1-2, with 8 positions matching TRBD1. The CDR3 runs to 15 residues. Germline V gene data show CDR1 as LNHDA and CDR2 as SQIVND (reference sequence). The ends lost 5 bases at V and 4 bases at J; junction bases unmatched: 9. DNA of the CDR3: TGTGCCAGTAGTGGAGGACAGGGAGCGCGCTATGGCTACACCTTC. Translation: CASSGGQGARYGYTF.

The chain combines TRBV7-9 with TRBJ1-2; 7 bases are a match to TRBD1. This CDR3 has 13 residues. Germline V gene data show CDR1 as SEHNR and CDR2 as FQNEAQ (reference sequence). The V gene end was trimmed by 0 bases and the J gene end by 7 bases; junction bases not matched to a gene: 2. CDR3 protein: CASSLAWDSGYTF. The DNA of the CDR3 is TGTGCCAGCAGCTTAGCGTGGGACAGTGGCTACACCTTC.

The DNA of the CDR3 is TGTGCCAGCAGTCTGACTAGCGGGGCTGTCCAAGAGACCCAGTACTTC. It codes for CASSLTSGAVQETQYF. The J gene is TRBJ2-5, the V gene TRBV2, with 11 nucleotides matching TRBD2. Germline trimming cut 5 bases from V and 1 base from J; bases unmatched to any gene: 6. The CDR3 is 16 residues long. CDR1 is SNHLY, CDR2 FYNNEI, per germline.

This clone was recorded a few times. The chain couples TRBV30 to TRBJ1-5; 7 bases are a match to TRBD1. The germline CDR1 and CDR2 sequences are GTSNPN and SVGIG (reference sequence). Trimming took 0 bases from V and 7 from J; bases not matched to a gene: 6. CDR3 length equals 14 residues. CDR3 DNA sequence: TGTGCCTGGAGTGTGGCCACAGGGGCACAGCCCCAGCATTTT. Protein: CAWSVATGAQPQHF.

V and J are TRBV10-2 and TRBJ2-5; 8 bases are shared with TRBD1. CDR1 WSHSY and CDR2 SAAADI come from the germline V gene. This CDR3 comprises 12 residues. After removal of 7 bases from V and 4 bases from J, the junction contained 2 bases not matched to a gene. CDR3 amino acids: CASTTGGETQYF. The CDR3 bases are TGCGCCAGCACCACAGGGGGAGAGACCCAGTACTTC.

V and J are TRBV18 and TRBJ2-2; 7 bases line up with TRBD1. The CDR3 has 15 amino acids. Trimming at V came to 3 bases and at J to 4 bases, leaving 5 bases not matched to a gene. From germline, CDR1 is KGHSH and CDR2 LQKENI. CDR3 residues: CASSPRGIGTGELFF. DNA of the CDR3: TGTGCCAGCTCACCCAGGGGGATTGGCACCGGGGAGCTGTTTTTT.

The V call is TRBV4-1, the J call TRBJ2-2, with D tentatively TRBD1 (5 bases). Trimming took 4 bases from V and 5 from J, leaving 23 bases between them. The CDR3 extends over 18 amino acids. Per the germline V gene, CDR1 is MGHRA and CDR2 is YSYEKL. The CDR3 reads CASSLRPRYGAETGELFF. The CDR3 DNA is TGCGCCAGCAGCCTCCGTCCAAGGTATGGGGCGGAGACCGGGGAGCTGTTTTTT.

In its sample, this clone was seen a few times. The rearrangement joins TRBV5-1 to TRBJ2-1; D may be TRBD1 (5 bases). The germline CDR1 and CDR2 sequences are SGHRS and YFSETQ. V lost 0 bases and J lost 6, with 10 bases in between. The CDR3 is made up of 14 amino acids. The CDR3 loop is CASSLVQGPNEQFF. The CDR3 DNA reads as TGCGCCAGCAGCTTGGTGCAGGGCCCCAATGAGCAGTTCTTC.

The chain is built from TRBV28 and TRBJ2-3; TRBD2 aligns across 8 bases. This CDR3 spans 14 amino acids. Germline V gene sequence: CDR1 MDHEN, CDR2 SYDVKM. With V trimmed by 4 bases and J by 3 bases, 3 bases remained unmatched. CDR3 DNA sequence: TGTGCCAGCAGTTCGACTAGCGAAACAGATACGCAGTATTTT. It is translated as CASSSTSETDTQYF.

V usage is TRBV5-4 and J usage is TRBJ2-5, with 8 bases aligning to TRBD1. Per germline, CDR1 SGHNT and CDR2 YYREEE (reference sequence). The ends lost 2 bases at V and 1 base at J; junction bases unmatched: 4. The CDR3 is 15 amino acids. For the CDR3, the DNA is TGTGCCAGCAGCTTTACTACAGGGGGCCAAGAGACCCAGTACTTC. Its protein product is CASSFTTGGQETQYF.

The chain links TRBV27 to TRBJ1-1; 7 nucleotides align to TRBD1. J gave up 2 bases and V 6 bases, and 9 bases lay outside the gene matches. This CDR3 spans 15 amino acids. From germline, CDR1 is MNHEY and CDR2 SMNVEV (reference sequence). DNA for the CDR3: TGTGCCAGCAGCCCCGAAGGGGACAGAAACACTGAAGCTTTCTTT. This translates into CASSPEGDRNTEAFF.

This sequence joins TRBV18 and TRBJ1-1; 7 bases agree with TRBD1. The V gene's germline CDR1 is KGHSH and CDR2 LQKENI. The CDR3 length is 14 residues. The V segment lost 4 bases and the J segment 0 bases; nucleotides outside the gene matches: 2. CDR3 sequence reads: CASSLQGMNTEAFF. CDR3 coding DNA: TGTGCCAGCTCACTACAGGGGATGAACACTGAAGCTTTCTTT.

This clone was seen once. This chain uses TRBV28 with TRBJ1-5; weak D call: TRBD1 (6 bases). The CDR3 extends over 19 amino acids. Germline values: CDR1 MDHEN, CDR2 SYDVKM. V dropped 0 bases and J dropped 2 bases, with 20 bases sitting between them. This CDR3 reads CASSLWQGMTAYGNQPQHF. The CDR3 region has the DNA TGTGCCAGCAGTTTATGGCAGGGGATGACGGCTTATGGCAATCAGCCCCAGCATTTT.

This sequence joins TRBV29-1 and TRBJ1-2, with 8 bases lining up with TRBD1. The CDR3 is 14 residues long. With 6 bases clipped from V and 5 bases from J, the junction kept 11 bases outside the gene matches. Germline V gives CDR1 SQVTM, CDR2 ANQGSEA. The CDR3 protein is CSVEKTGDGYGYTF. The CDR3 DNA sequence: TGCAGCGTGGAAAAGACAGGGGATGGGTATGGCTACACCTTC.

This sequence joins TRBV18 and TRBJ2-3; 7 bases are shared with TRBD2. Germline values: CDR1 KGHSH, CDR2 LQKENI. The CDR3 length is 13 residues. Germline trimming cut 8 bases from V and 4 bases from J; bases unmatched to any gene: 6. The CDR3 protein is CASDGGVSDTQYF. In DNA, the CDR3 is TGTGCCAGCGATGGGGGGGTCTCAGATACGCAGTATTTT.

The chain carries TRBV7-2 and TRBJ2-1; D is unresolved. CDR1 is SGHTA, CDR2 FQGNSA, per germline. The CDR3 spans 14 residues. V was cut by 3 bases and J by 10 bases, with 16 bases left in between. CDR3 in amino acids: CASSFSYPLHEQFF. CDR3 DNA: TGTGCCAGCAGCTTCAGTTATCCCCTCCACGAGCAGTTCTTC.

J is TRBJ1-1 and V is TRBV6-1, with 7 bases that match TRBD1. This CDR3 has 15 residues. The V and J ends lost 1 base and 2 bases, in that order; junction bases with no gene match: 4. Germline assignment: CDR1 MNHNS and CDR2 SASEGT. CDR3 nucleotide sequence: TGTGCCAGCAGTGAAGGATCAGGGGGTAACACTGAAGCTTTCTTT. Its translation is CASSEGSGGNTEAFF.